This section outlines one TCR beta chain sequence together with its context. This clone was seen only once. There is no known antigen for this receptor. No qualities accompany the bases; no much larger clone lies one base away. For TCR beta sequencing, genomic DNA was taken from unsorted PBMCs, and those PBMCs had been isolated from peripheral blood. TCR beta chain repertoires were profiled by survey-level sequencing on the immunoSEQ platform. On the authors' methods: Repertoire diversity was quantified by the inverse Simpson index, and CDR3 amino acid length spectratypes and V-J pairing frequencies were compared. TCR beta CDR3 sequences were matched against VDJdb to annotate clonotypes specific to SARS-CoV-2, CMV, influenza A and EBV. In TCRdb, the immuneACCESS table is reduced to in-frame sequences with V and J assigned. These tables do not hold every clone; where another copy was compared, an unresolved V gene accounts for under half, and the others remain unexplained. V and J calls and clone size are given by that table; D and trimming were obtained from the DNA. For this sample there are 45,000 to 55,000 clones; just over 90% appear just once. Around a tenth of the sample belongs to the ten largest clones.

The record originates from a study (dated by TCRdb to between 2021 and 2024). The research as a whole found: Further investigation, including longitudinal sampling and assessment of a control group, is stated by the authors to be required.

Per the germline V gene (reference sequence), MNHEY is the CDR1 and SMNVEV is the CDR2. CDR3 length: 15 amino acids, cysteine to phenylalanine. CDR3 DNA only is kept here, 45 bases in frame from base 1. Deletion took 6 bases off V and 5 bases off J, with a span of 20 bases between the germline ends. The TCR was taken from a man aged 35-49 years with rheumatoid arthritis. The sample was PBMCs. The V and J segments used are TRBV27 and TRBJ2-7; TRBD1 could be the D gene, as 5 bases match. This receptor carries the CDR3 CASSLTGGLRDEQYF. The nucleotide sequence is TGTGCCAGCAGCCTTACAGGTGGCCTTCGGGACGAGCAGTACTTC.